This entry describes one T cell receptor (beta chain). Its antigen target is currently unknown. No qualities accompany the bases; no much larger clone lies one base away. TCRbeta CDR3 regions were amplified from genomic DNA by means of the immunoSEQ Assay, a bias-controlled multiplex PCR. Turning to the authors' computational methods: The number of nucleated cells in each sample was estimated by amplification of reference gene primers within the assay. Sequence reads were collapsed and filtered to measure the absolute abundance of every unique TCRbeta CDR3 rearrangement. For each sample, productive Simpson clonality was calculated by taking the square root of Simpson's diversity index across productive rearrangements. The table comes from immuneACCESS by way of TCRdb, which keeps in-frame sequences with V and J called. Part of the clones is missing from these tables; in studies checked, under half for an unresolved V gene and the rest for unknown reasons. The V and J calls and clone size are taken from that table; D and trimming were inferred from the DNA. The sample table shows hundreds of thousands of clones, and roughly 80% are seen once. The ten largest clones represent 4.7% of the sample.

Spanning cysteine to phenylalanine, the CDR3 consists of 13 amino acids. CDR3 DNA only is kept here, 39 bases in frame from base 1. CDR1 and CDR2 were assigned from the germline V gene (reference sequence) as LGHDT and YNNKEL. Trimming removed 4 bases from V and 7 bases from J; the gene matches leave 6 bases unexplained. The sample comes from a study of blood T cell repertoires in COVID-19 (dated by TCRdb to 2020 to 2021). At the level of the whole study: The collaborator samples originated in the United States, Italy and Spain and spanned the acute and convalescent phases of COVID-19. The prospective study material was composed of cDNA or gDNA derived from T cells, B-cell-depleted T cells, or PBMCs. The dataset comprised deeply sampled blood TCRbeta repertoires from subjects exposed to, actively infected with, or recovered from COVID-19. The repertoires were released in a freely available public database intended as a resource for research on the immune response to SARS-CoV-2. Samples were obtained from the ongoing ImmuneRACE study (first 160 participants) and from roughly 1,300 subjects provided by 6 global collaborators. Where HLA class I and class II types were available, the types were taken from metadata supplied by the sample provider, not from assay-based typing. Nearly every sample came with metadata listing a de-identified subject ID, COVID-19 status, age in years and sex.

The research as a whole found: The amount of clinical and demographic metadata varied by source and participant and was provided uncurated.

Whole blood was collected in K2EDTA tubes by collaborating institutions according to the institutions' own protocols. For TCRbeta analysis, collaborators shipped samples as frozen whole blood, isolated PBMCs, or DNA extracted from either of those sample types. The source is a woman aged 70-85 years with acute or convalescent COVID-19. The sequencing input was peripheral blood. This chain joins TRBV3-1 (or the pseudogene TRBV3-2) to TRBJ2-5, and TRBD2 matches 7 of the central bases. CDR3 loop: CASSPTSFGTQYF. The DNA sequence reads TGTGCCAGCAGCCCGACTAGCTTTGGGACCCAGTACTTC.